This T cell receptor (beta chain) comes out of a study of CD8+CD57+ T cells in acquired aplastic anemia. Looking at the study overall: CD4+ and CD8+ cells, once sorted, gave DNA averaging approximately 3 ug. Study-wide results and caveats: For CD8+ Simpson's diversity, patients and controls showed no significant difference. Researchers report that 25 to 30 CD8+ CDR3 sequences appeared in both patients and controls.

Sequencing involved patients with CD8+CD57+ cell expansion previously shown by flow cytometry. At the time of blood sampling, patients had not yet received any therapy. The ends were cut back, 0 bases at V and 0 bases at J, with 12 bases in the middle. Germline CDR1 reads SNHLY; CDR2 reads FYNNEI. CDR3 size: 17 residues. TCR beta VDJ and CDR3 were profiled, and genomic DNA was the template. MiXCR was run by TCRdb on the reads, yielding one entry per CDR3 protein. This sample yields some 160,000 distinct CDR3 sequences, of which around 52% are seen a single time; around a third belongs to the top ten. This clonotype was detected many times. No antigen is known for it.

This TCR was sampled from a human donor with aplastic anemia. Sequenced: sorted CD4+, CD8+, or CD8+CD57+ T cells (not recorded which) from PBMCs. V gene TRBV2 combines with J gene TRBJ1-5; D might be TRBD1 (5 bases). The CDR3 DNA sequence: TGTGCCAGCAGTGAAGCCCGGGACCGACCTAGCAATCAGCCCCAGCATTTT. Translating gives CASSEARDRPSNQPQHF. Filled out from reference TRBV2 and TRBJ1-5, the complete variable domain reads EPEVTQTPSHQVTQMGQEVILRCVPISNHLYFYWYRQILGQKVEFLVSFYNNEISEKSEIFDDQFSVERPDGSNFTLKIRSTKLEDSAMYFCASSEARDRPSNQPQHFGDGTRLSIL.